The 19 T cell receptor beta chains below come from one sample, sequenced in a study of vaccination effects on CD4 cells after COVID-19. Following 10 days of culture, CD4+ T cells were isolated. Each participant was administered two doses of either the BNT162b2 or the mRNA-1273 vaccine. No antigens are known for them. Profiled with immunoSEQ multiplex PCR; TCRdb holds only in-frame clones, not every one. The sample yields about 40,000 clones, 55% to 80% seen once. The sequences come from CD4+ T cells from PBMCs cultured without peptide, collected after COVID-19 vaccination. The source is a human donor who received a COVID-19 vaccine.

The CDR3 DNA follows: TGTGCCAGCAGTGACCTGGGGGGCTCCTACGAGCAGTACTTC. Residues: CASSDLGGSYEQYF. V gene TRBV2 combines with J gene TRBJ2-7, with D possibly matching TRBD2 (6 bases). The V end was cut by 3 bases, the J end by 0 bases, with 9 bases between. The V gene's germline CDR1 is SNHLY and CDR2 FYNNEI. The CDR3 consists of 14 residues.

This clone was seen only a few times. J is TRBJ2-7 and V is TRBV10-1; TRBD2 agrees at 11 bases. The CDR3 is 15 residues long. V was pared by 5 bases and J by 7 bases, with 10 bases of the junction left unmatched. CDR1 is WNHNN and CDR2 is SYGVQD in the germline V gene (reference sequence). CDR3 sequence reads: CASSNSGRAVGEQYF. The DNA for the CDR3 is TGCGCCAGCAGTAATAGCGGGAGGGCAGTGGGGGAGCAGTACTTC.

The CDR3 nucleotides are TGTGCCACCTCCCAGGAACAGGGTCTCTATGGCTACACCTTC. It encodes CATSQEQGLYGYTF. The chain uses TRBV9 and TRBJ1-2; possible D gene TRBD1, 6 bases. Trimming shortened V by 9 bases and J by 4 bases, and 19 bases separated the two germline ends. The length of the CDR3 is 14 residues. The germline gives CDR1 SGDLS, CDR2 YYNGEE.

This clone has a handful of counts. The rearrangement uses TRBV2 and TRBJ2-7; 9 bases are shared with TRBD1. V lost 7 bases to trimming and J lost 6 bases; unmatched junction nucleotides: 10. CDR1 and CDR2 (germline): SNHLY, FYNNEI. The CDR3 length is 14 residues. The CDR3 sequence: CASKGTGSQAEQYF. CDR3 nucleotides: TGTGCCAGCAAAGGGACAGGGAGTCAGGCCGAGCAGTACTTC. The full variable domain, with the rest looked up from reference TRBV2 and TRBJ2-7, is EPEVTQTPSHQVTQMGQEVILRCVPISNHLYFYWYRQILGQKVEFLVSFYNNEISEKSEIFDDQFSVERPDGSNFTLKIRSTKLEDSAMYFCASKGTGSQAEQYFGPGTRLTVT.

This clone occurred a few times. V and J are TRBV18 and TRBJ1-3; a weak D match, TRBD1 (6 bases). The CDR3 is 13 residues long. The germline V gene has CDR1 KGHSH and CDR2 LQKENI. Trimming took off 6 bases at V and 8 bases at J, with 14 bases between the two ends. The CDR3 DNA reads TGTGCCAGCTCGCGGGGGGCGGAGGACACCATATATTTT. Its protein is CASSRGAEDTIYF.

About this clone itself: The same CDR3 arises from other DNA sequences in this sample as well. The V call is TRBV2, the J call TRBJ2-7; 10 nucleotides agree with TRBD2. From germline, CDR1 is SNHLY and CDR2 FYNNEI. V was clipped by 6 bases and J by 2 bases; unmatched bases: 1. The CDR3 length is 13 residues. For the CDR3, the DNA is TGTGCCAGCAGAGGACTAGCGGCCTACGAGCAGTACTTC. It codes for CASRGLAAYEQYF.

Details on this clone: An end of the junction differs from the germline gene, which may be a read error. In the same sample, other DNA sequences code for this CDR3. This sequence joins TRBV4-1 and TRBJ1-2; maybe TRBD1 (6 bases). Germline V gives CDR1 MGHRA, CDR2 YSYEKL. The CDR3 has 16 amino acids. The CDR3 loop reads CASSLGGGQANYGYTF. The CDR3 DNA reads as TGCGCCAGCAGCCTGGGTGGGGGACAAGCTAACTATGGCTACACCTTT.

This chain's CDR3 is CASSINSGASGNNEQFF. Here the CDR3 DNA reads TGTGCCAGCAGCATAAACTCTGGGGCTAGCGGAAACAATGAGCAGTTCTTC. The chain combines TRBV11-2 with TRBJ2-1, with 7 nucleotides matching TRBD2. Losses at the gene ends were 5 bases for V and 5 bases for J; bases not matched to a gene: 15. Per the germline V gene, CDR1 is SGHAT and CDR2 is FQNNGV. This CDR3 contains 17 residues.

The DNA of the CDR3 is TGCGCCAGCAGCGGGACAGTTGACGTCGTTGAGCAGTTCTTC. Translating it yields CASSGTVDVVEQFF. The V gene is TRBV5-1, the J gene TRBJ2-1; 7 bases map to TRBD1. J gave up 9 bases and V 4 bases, and 10 bases lay outside the gene matches. Germline CDR1 reads SGHRS; CDR2 reads YFSETQ. There are 14 residues in the CDR3.

The chain carries TRBV2 and TRBJ1-3; TRBD1 matches at 7 bases. Per the germline V gene, CDR1 is SNHLY and CDR2 is FYNNEI. J gave up 11 bases and V 0 bases, and 1 base lay outside the gene matches. This CDR3 comprises 12 residues. The CDR3 DNA sequence: TGTGCCAGCAGTGAAGCGCAGGGGGCCATATATTTT. This codes for CASSEAQGAIYF.

The chain links TRBV12-5 to TRBJ2-1, with 12 positions matching TRBD2. This CDR3 has 15 residues. V lost 4 bases to trimming and J lost 4 bases; unmatched junction nucleotides: 2. Germline loops: CDR1 LGHNT, CDR2 FRNRAP. The DNA for the CDR3 is TGTGCTAGTGGTTCTAGCGGGAGGGTTTACAATGAGCAGTTCTTC. Translating it yields CASGSSGRVYNEQFF.

DNA for the CDR3: TGTGCCAGCAGCTTGCCCAGCGGGGGGGCAGAGACCCAGTACTTC. Its protein is CASSLPSGGAETQYF. J is TRBJ2-5 and V is TRBV5-4; TRBD2 matches at 10 bases. The length of the CDR3 is 15 residues. Per germline, CDR1 SGHNT and CDR2 YYREEE (reference sequence). Germline trimming cut 1 base from V and 4 bases from J; bases unmatched to any gene: 4.

The V gene is TRBV10-1, the J gene TRBJ2-3; D is perhaps TRBD2 (6 bases). The germline CDR1 and CDR2 sequences are WNHNN and SYGVQD (reference sequence). This CDR3 has 15 amino acids. Deletions cut 6 bases from V and 4 bases from J, with 17 bases between. The CDR3 DNA is TGCGCCAGCAGCAAGGGAGGAATCACAGCAGATACGCAGTATTTT. It codes for CASSKGGITADTQYF.

V is TRBV5-1 and J is TRBJ1-1; the D is unclear. There are 17 residues in the CDR3. V shed 4 bases and J shed 1 base, with 20 bases lying between them. Germline-derived CDR1 and CDR2 are SGHRS and YFSETQ. CDR3 in amino acids: CASSPRPGGPTNTEAFF. The DNA for the CDR3 is TGCGCCAGCAGCCCTCGGCCCGGAGGGCCGACGAACACTGAAGCTTTCTTT.

CDR3 sequence (DNA): TGCAGCGTTGCACAGGGAAACACCATATATTTT. Translated, it gives CSVAQGNTIYF. The chain combines TRBV29-1 with TRBJ1-3; D uncertain. CDR1 SQVTM and CDR2 ANQGSEA come from the germline V gene. This CDR3 is 11 amino acids long. V was shortened by 4 bases and J by 4 bases, with 5 bases between the two germline ends.

This rearrangement joins TRBV19 to TRBJ1-4, with D possibly being TRBD1 (5 bases). Germline loops: CDR1 LNHDA, CDR2 SQIVND (reference sequence). V lost 3 bases to trimming and J lost 4 bases, with 12 bases between them. The CDR3 totals 15 residues. CDR3 DNA: TGTGCCAGTAGTATTCCGGGACGGCTTAATGAAAAACTGTTTTTT. Translated: CASSIPGRLNEKLFF.

The chain combines TRBV10-3 with TRBJ2-2, with 10 nucleotides matching TRBD2. Germline loops: CDR1 ENHRY, CDR2 SYGVKD. The CDR3 runs 16 residues. Trimming removed 6 bases from V and 4 bases from J; junction bases left unmatched: 8. The CDR3 DNA sequence: TGTGCCATCAGAGGAAGCGGGAGGGCAATCACCGGGGAGCTGTTTTTT. It codes for CAIRGSGRAITGELFF.

Only a few counts were recorded for this clone. The V gene is TRBV7-7, the J gene TRBJ2-2; no firm D call. Germline V gene lookup returns CDR1 SSHAT and CDR2 FNYEAQ (reference sequence). The V and J ends lost 1 base and 2 bases respectively, with 11 bases between them. This CDR3 region has 16 residues. The CDR3 region has the DNA TGTGCCAGCAGCTTAGAGGGAAATAGTAACACCGGGGAGCTGTTTTTT. Translation: CASSLEGNSNTGELFF.

This clone has just a few counts. V usage is TRBV7-2 and J usage is TRBJ2-7; TRBD2 matches 9 bases. The trim removed 3 bases at V and 1 base at J, leaving 7 bases unmatched. Germline V gene data show CDR1 as SGHTA and CDR2 as FQGNSA. This CDR3 has 16 residues. CDR3 protein: CASSFTSGRSSYEQYF. The CDR3 region has the DNA TGTGCCAGCAGCTTCACGAGCGGGAGGAGTTCCTACGAGCAGTACTTC.